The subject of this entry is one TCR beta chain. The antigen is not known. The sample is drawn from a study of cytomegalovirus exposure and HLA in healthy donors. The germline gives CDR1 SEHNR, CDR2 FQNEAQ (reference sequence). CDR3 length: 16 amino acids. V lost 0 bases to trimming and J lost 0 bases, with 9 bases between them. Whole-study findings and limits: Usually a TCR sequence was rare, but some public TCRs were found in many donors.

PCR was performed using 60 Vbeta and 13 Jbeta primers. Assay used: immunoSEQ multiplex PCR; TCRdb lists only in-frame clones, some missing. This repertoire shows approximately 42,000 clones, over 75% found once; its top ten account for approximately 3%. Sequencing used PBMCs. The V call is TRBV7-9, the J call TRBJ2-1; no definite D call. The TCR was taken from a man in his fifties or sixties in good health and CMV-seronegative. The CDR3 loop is CASSLAVIGSYNEQFF. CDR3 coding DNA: TGTGCCAGCAGCTTAGCGGTCATCGGCTCCTACAATGAGCAGTTCTTC.